A single sample gave rise to the 5 T cell receptor beta chains below, sequenced in a study of T cells in Graves' hyperthyroidism and ophthalmopathy (dated by TCRdb to about 2019). Libraries were built with multiplex PCR. TCRdb records Illumina HiSeq 2000 as the sequencer. Amplification of TCR beta CDR3 regions was carried out from RNA transcripts. A first-round RT-PCR of the TCR CDR3 used the HTBI primer set with the Qiagen OneStep RT-PCR kit. TCRdb redid the processing of the public reads, applying fastp at Q25 and MiXCR, and retained in-frame beta chains. For every CDR3 protein sequence, its rows merge into one entry that carries the most common genes and DNA. For this sample the table gives some 300,000 distinct CDR3 sequences, of which roughly 19% were detected only once. The top ten hold about 40% of the sample. Sequencing was done on a sample of blood. The receptor source for this set is a man aged 50 to 60 with Graves' ophthalmopathy.

This clonotype has more than one count but fewer than ten. The V and J genes are TRBV9 and TRBJ1-2; D uncertain. Germline V gives CDR1 SGDLS, CDR2 YYNGEE. The CDR3 spans 14 residues. With 0 bases removed from V and 3 bases from J, the gap between germline ends came to 9 bases. In nucleotides, the CDR3 is TGTGCCAGCAGCGTAGTGCCAGACGACTATGGCTACACCTTC. It specifies CASSVVPDDYGYTF.

In this sample, this clonotype turned up a few times. The chain uses TRBV30 and TRBJ2-2, with a weak D call TRBD1 (6 bases). This CDR3 is 13 amino acids long. V was shortened by 4 bases and J by 4 bases, with 10 bases between the two germline ends. Germline CDR1 is GTSNPN and CDR2 is SVGIG (reference sequence). CDR3 in amino acids: CAWTGVGTGELFF. The CDR3 nucleotides are TGTGCCTGGACAGGGGTAGGCACCGGGGAGCTGTTTTTT.

Concerning this clonotype itself: A junction end diverges from the germline sequence, so it may reflect a read error. This sequence joins TRBV3-1 and TRBJ1-4, with TRBD1 identical over 8 bases. The CDR3 extends over 14 amino acids. Germline lookup yields CDR1 LGHDT and CDR2 YNNKEL (reference sequence). CDR3 region: CAGSHPDRGRKLFF. In DNA form, the CDR3 reads TGCGCCGGCAGCCACCCCGACAGGGGTCGAAAACTGTTTTTT.

This clonotype was observed a few times. This chain links TRBV27 with TRBJ2-2; possibly TRBD2 for D (5 bases). The CDR3 is 13 residues long. Trimming pared 6 bases from V and 4 bases from J, leaving 9 bases between. Germline lookup yields CDR1 MNHEY and CDR2 SMNVEV (reference sequence). The CDR3: CASRRGSTGELFF. CDR3 bases: TGTGCCAGCAGGCGCGGGTCCACCGGGGAGCTGTTTTTT.

This clonotype occurred a few times. The chain uses TRBV6-2 or TRBV6-3 and TRBJ2-3, with TRBD2 matching 11 bases. This CDR3 has 16 amino acids. CDR1 is MNHEY, CDR2 SVGEGT, per germline. The V segment lost 6 bases and the J segment 1 base; nucleotides outside the gene matches: 6. In nucleotides, the CDR3 is TGTGCCAGCAGCCTCTTAGCGGGAGGGGGCACAGATACGCAGTATTTT. It codes for CASSLLAGGGTDTQYF.